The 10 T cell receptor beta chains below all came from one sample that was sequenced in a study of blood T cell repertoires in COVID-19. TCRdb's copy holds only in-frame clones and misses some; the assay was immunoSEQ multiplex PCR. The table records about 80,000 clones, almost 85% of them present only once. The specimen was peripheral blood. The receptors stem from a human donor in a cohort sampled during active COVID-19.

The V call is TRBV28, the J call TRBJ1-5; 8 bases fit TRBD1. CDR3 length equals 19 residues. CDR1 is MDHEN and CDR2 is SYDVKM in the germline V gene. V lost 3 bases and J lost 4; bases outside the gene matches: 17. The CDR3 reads CASSFYFGQGAGLNQPQHF. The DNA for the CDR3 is TGTGCCAGCAGTTTTTATTTTGGGCAGGGGGCAGGTTTAAATCAGCCCCAGCATTTT.

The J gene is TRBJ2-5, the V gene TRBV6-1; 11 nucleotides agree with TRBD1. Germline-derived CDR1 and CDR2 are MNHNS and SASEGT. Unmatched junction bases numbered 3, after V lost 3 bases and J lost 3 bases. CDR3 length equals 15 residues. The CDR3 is CASSDRDRGKETQYF. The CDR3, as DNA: TGTGCCAGCAGTGACAGGGACAGGGGGAAAGAGACCCAGTACTTC.

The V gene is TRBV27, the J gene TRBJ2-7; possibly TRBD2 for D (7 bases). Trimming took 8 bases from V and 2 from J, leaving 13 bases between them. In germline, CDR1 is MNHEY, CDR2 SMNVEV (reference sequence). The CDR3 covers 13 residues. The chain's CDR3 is CASGRGGTYEQYF. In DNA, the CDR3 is TGTGCCAGCGGCCGCGGGGGCACCTACGAGCAGTACTTC.

The DNA of the CDR3 is TGTGCCAGCAGTTTTACAGGCTCGAGCAATCAGCCCCAGCATTTT. Translating gives CASSFTGSSNQPQHF. V gene TRBV28 combines with J gene TRBJ1-5; perhaps TRBD1 as D (5 bases). From germline, CDR1 is MDHEN and CDR2 SYDVKM. The CDR3 spans 15 residues. The ends were cut back, 3 bases at V and 1 base at J, with 10 bases in the middle.

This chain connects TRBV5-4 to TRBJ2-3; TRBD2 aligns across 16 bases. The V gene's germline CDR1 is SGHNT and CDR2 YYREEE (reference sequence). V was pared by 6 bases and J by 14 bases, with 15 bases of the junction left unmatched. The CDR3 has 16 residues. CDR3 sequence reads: CASNVKLGTSGGALYF. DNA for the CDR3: TGTGCCAGCAACGTCAAACTCGGGACTAGCGGGGGGGCCTTGTATTTT.

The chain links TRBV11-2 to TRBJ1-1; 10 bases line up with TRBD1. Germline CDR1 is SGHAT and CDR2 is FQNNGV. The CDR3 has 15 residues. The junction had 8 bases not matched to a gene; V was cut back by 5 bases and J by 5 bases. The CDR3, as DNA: TGTGCCAGCAGCCTACCGGGACAGGGGATTACTGAAGCTTTCTTT. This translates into CASSLPGQGITEAFF.

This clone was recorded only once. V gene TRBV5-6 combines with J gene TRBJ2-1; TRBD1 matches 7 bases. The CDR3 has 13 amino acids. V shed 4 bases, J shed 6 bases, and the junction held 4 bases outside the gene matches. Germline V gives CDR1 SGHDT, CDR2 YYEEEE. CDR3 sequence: CASSPPGGNEQFF. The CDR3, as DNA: TGTGCCAGCAGCCCCCCAGGGGGCAATGAGCAGTTCTTC.

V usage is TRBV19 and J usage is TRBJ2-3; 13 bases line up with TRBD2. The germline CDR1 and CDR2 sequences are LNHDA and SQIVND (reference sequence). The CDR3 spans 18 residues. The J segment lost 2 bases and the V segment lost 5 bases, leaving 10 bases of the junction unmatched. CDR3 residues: CASSLTSGGASFTDTQYF. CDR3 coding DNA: TGTGCCAGTAGTCTCACTAGCGGGGGGGCGTCTTTCACAGATACGCAGTATTTT.

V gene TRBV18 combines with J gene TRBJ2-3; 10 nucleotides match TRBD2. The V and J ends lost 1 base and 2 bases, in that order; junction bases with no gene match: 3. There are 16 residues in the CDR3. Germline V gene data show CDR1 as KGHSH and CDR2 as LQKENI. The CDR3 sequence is CASSPLSGGATDTQYF. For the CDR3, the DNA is TGTGCCAGCTCACCACTCAGCGGGGGGGCCACAGATACGCAGTATTTT.

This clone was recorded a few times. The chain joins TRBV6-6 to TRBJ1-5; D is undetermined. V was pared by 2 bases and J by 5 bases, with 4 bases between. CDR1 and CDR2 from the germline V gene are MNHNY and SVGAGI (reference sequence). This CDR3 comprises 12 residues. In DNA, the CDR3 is TGTGCCAGCAGTTACCGGGATCAGCCCCAGCATTTT. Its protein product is CASSYRDQPQHF.